A selection of T cell receptor beta chains follows, all from one sample in a study of blood T cell repertoires in COVID-19. The data were produced by immunoSEQ multiplex PCR, yet TCRdb's version contains in-frame clones alone and is incomplete. Of about 38,000 clones in the sample, 90% were seen once. The material sequenced was peripheral blood. All receptors derive from a man aged 60 to 75 with active or convalescent COVID-19. The CDR3 runs from the conserved cysteine through the conserved F or W. The D gene is left open where the match is weak. Only part of the rows carry a size: once, few, many, or a class if the clone is expanded.

NA	TRBV28	TRBJ2-3	NA	CASSSGSDTQYF	TGTGCCAGCAGTTCGGGGTCAGATACGCAGTATTTT
once	TRBV7-7	TRBJ2-5	NA	CASSLGGTNQETQYF	TGTGCCAGCAGCTTGGGCGGGACCAACCAAGAGACCCAGTACTTC
NA	TRBV7-9	TRBJ1-4	NA	CASEQRGSTNEKLFF	TGTGCCAGCGAGCAAAGGGGGAGCACTAATGAAAAACTGTTTTTT
NA	TRBV5-1	TRBJ2-3	NA	CASSLGGRSTDTQYF	TGCGCCAGCAGCTTGGGCGGGCGGAGCACAGATACGCAGTATTTT
NA	TRBV14	TRBJ2-7	TRBD1	CASSQYRDRAFEQYF	TGTGCCAGCAGCCAATACCGGGACAGGGCTTTCGAGCAGTACTTC
NA	TRBV30	TRBJ2-5	TRBD2	CAWSLILAGARETQYF	TGTGCCTGGAGTCTCATACTAGCGGGAGCTCGTGAGACCCAGTACTTC
once	TRBV10-3	TRBJ2-6	NA	CAISGHRGSPSGANVLTF	TGTGCCATCAGTGGACATCGGGGTAGCCCCTCTGGGGCCAACGTCCTGACTTTC
NA	TRBV7-8	TRBJ2-7	NA	CASSLNSNEQYF	TGTGCCAGCAGCTTAAATAGCAACGAGCAGTACTTC
NA	TRBV30	TRBJ2-7	TRBD2	CAWSVGGSNGQYF	TGTGCCTGGAGTGTTGGCGGGAGTAATGGGCAGTACTTC
NA	TRBV3-1/TRBV3-2	TRBJ2-3	TRBD2	CASSPTSGLSTDTQYF	TGTGCCAGCAGCCCAACTAGCGGCCTTAGCACAGATACGCAGTATTTT
NA	TRBV2	TRBJ2-7	TRBD2	CASTRTSGGYEQYF	TGTGCCAGCACCCGGACTAGCGGAGGCTACGAGCAGTACTTC
once	TRBV19	TRBJ1-2	TRBD1	CASSTGGQGAFPLNYGYTF	TGTGCCAGTAGTACTGGCGGCCAGGGGGCTTTTCCTTTAAACTATGGCTACACCTTC
NA	TRBV12-3/TRBV12-4	TRBJ1-1	TRBD1	CASSVGQGTEAFF	TGTGCCAGCAGTGTAGGACAGGGTACTGAAGCTTTCTTT
NA	TRBV7-8	TRBJ2-7	TRBD2	CASSLPAGSYEQYF	TGTGCCAGCAGCTTACCAGCGGGATCCTACGAGCAGTACTTC
NA	TRBV28	TRBJ1-5	NA	CASRSGREQPQHF	TGTGCCAGCAGGTCTGGACGGGAACAGCCCCAGCATTTT
NA	TRBV12-3/TRBV12-4	TRBJ2-1	TRBD2	CASSSGRGQFF	TGTGCCAGCAGTAGCGGGAGAGGTCAGTTCTTC
NA	TRBV27	TRBJ2-7	NA	CASRFDRGTYEQYF	TGTGCCAGCAGATTCGACAGAGGAACCTACGAGCAGTACTTC
NA	TRBV7-8	TRBJ1-6	NA	CASSLAQVINSPLHF	TGTGCCAGCAGCTTAGCGCAGGTGATAAATTCACCCCTCCACTTT
NA	TRBV7-9	TRBJ1-3	NA	CASSRGQSPGNTIYF	TGTGCCAGCAGCCGAGGACAGAGCCCTGGAAACACCATATATTTT
NA	TRBV5-8	TRBJ1-5	TRBD1	CASSPGTATGGNQPQHF	TGTGCCAGCAGCCCCGGGACAGCAACCGGAGGCAATCAGCCCCAGCATTTT
NA	TRBV30	TRBJ2-1	NA	CAWSRSYNEQFF	TGTGCCTGGAGCAGGTCCTACAATGAGCAGTTCTTC
NA	TRBV2	TRBJ2-1	TRBD2	CASSELRLAGAVNEQFF	TGTGCCAGCAGTGAACTGAGACTAGCGGGAGCGGTGAATGAGCAGTTCTTC
NA	TRBV5-4	TRBJ2-5	TRBD2	CASSLDLAGVRKTQYF	TGTGCCAGCAGCTTGGATCTAGCGGGAGTCAGGAAGACCCAGTACTTC
NA	TRBV9	TRBJ2-2	TRBD1	CASSIRQGPGELFF	TGTGCCAGCAGCATCCGACAGGGGCCCGGGGAGCTGTTTTTT
NA	TRBV7-9	TRBJ2-1	NA	CASSLAAGASARTYNEQFF	TGTGCCAGCAGCTTAGCGGCGGGGGCTAGCGCCCGTACCTACAATGAGCAGTTCTTC
NA	TRBV7-9	TRBJ2-7	TRBD1	CASSRLTGHEQYF	TGTGCCAGCAGCCGCCTGACAGGGCACGAGCAGTACTTC
NA	TRBV28	TRBJ2-7	NA	CASSPGWSYEQYF	TGTGCCAGCAGCCCCGGTTGGTCCTACGAGCAGTACTTC
NA	TRBV20-1	TRBJ1-2	NA	CSARYRHGYTF	TGCAGTGCTAGGTACAGGCACGGCTACACCTTC
NA	TRBV5-1	TRBJ2-3	NA	CASSFGTDTQYF	TGCGCCAGCAGCTTCGGGACAGATACGCAGTATTTT
NA	TRBV7-2	TRBJ2-1	NA	CASSSRKGDLTEQFF	TGTGCCAGCAGCTCAAGGAAGGGGGACCTCACTGAGCAGTTCTTC
NA	TRBV25-1	TRBJ1-1	NA	CASKTALNTEAFF	TGTGCCAGCAAGACAGCCCTGAACACTGAAGCTTTCTTT
NA	TRBV6-5	TRBJ2-3	TRBD1	CASRPGQGNTDTQYF	TGTGCCAGCAGACCGGGACAGGGGAACACAGATACGCAGTATTTT
NA	TRBV10-3	TRBJ1-1	NA	CAITRGGLGTEAFF	TGTGCCATCACCCGGGGGGGCTTGGGCACTGAAGCTTTCTTT
NA	TRBV3-1/TRBV3-2	TRBJ2-1	TRBD2	CASSLSGSYNEQFF	TGTGCCAGCAGCCTTAGCGGGAGTTACAATGAGCAGTTCTTC
NA	TRBV12-3/TRBV12-4	TRBJ2-7	NA	CASVVSRWQYF	TGTGCCAGCGTCGTCTCCCGGTGGCAGTACTTC
NA	TRBV27	TRBJ2-2	TRBD2	CASSLGLAGVNTGELFF	TGTGCCAGCAGTCTGGGACTAGCGGGGGTGAACACCGGGGAGCTGTTTTTT
NA	TRBV29-1	TRBJ2-5	TRBD2	CSARRGEGETQYF	TGCAGCGCTCGTCGGGGGGAGGGAGAGACCCAGTACTTC
NA	TRBV12-3/TRBV12-4	TRBJ2-3	TRBD2	CATGTSGTDTQYF	TGTGCCACCGGGACTAGCGGCACAGATACGCAGTATTTT
NA	TRBV2	TRBJ2-7	NA	CASSVRQGLSEQYF	TGTGCCAGCAGTGTTCGACAGGGACTCTCCGAGCAGTACTTC
NA	TRBV11-2	TRBJ2-3	NA	CASSLLASEYTDTQYF	TGTGCCAGCAGCTTACTAGCTAGCGAATACACAGATACGCAGTATTTT
NA	TRBV11-2	TRBJ2-7	TRBD2	CASSKWTSPYEQYF	TGTGCCAGCAGCAAATGGACTAGTCCCTACGAGCAGTACTTC
NA	TRBV6-5	TRBJ2-1	TRBD1	CASSSRDRRNEQFF	TGTGCCAGCAGTAGTCGGGACAGGAGGAATGAGCAGTTCTTC
NA	TRBV5-6	TRBJ2-7	TRBD2	CASSLAGGSLYEQYF	TGTGCCAGCAGTTTGGCGGGAGGGTCCTTATACGAGCAGTACTTC
once	TRBV28	TRBJ1-4	NA	CASSINGGHSGKLFF	TGTGCCAGCAGTATAAATGGGGGACACTCGGGAAAACTGTTTTTT
NA	TRBV5-1	TRBJ2-7	TRBD1	CASSSLRGQGDEQYF	TGCGCCAGCAGCTCCTTACGCGGACAGGGCGACGAGCAGTACTTC
NA	TRBV10-1	TRBJ2-2	NA	CASSRTVTGELFF	TGCGCCAGCAGTCGGACAGTCACCGGGGAGCTGTTTTTT